The 21 T cell receptor beta chains reported below all come from one sample, sequenced in a study of read filtering for tumor transcriptome and immune sequencing (dated by TCRdb to 2020 to 2021). This sample was sequenced with an Illumina HiSeq 4000. TCR libraries were constructed from 350 to 400 ng RNA using the Immunoverse kit, and molecular barcoded adaptors covering alpha/delta and beta/gamma chains were employed. TCRdb trimmed public reads at Q25 via fastp, called clones via MiXCR and kept in-frame beta chains. Identical CDR3 proteins give one entry, which carries the most common genes and DNA. The sample table shows about 24,000 distinct CDR3 sequences, and 20% to 25% are seen once. The biggest ten clones account for roughly 15% of the sample. The sequenced sample consisted of a population of CD138-negative cells sorted from bone marrow. The cell subset or site label on this specimen signifies: bone marrow mononuclear cells depleted of CD138+ plasma/myeloma cells by negative magnetic selection. All receptors derive from a donor aged 40 or over with multiple myeloma.

In regard to this clonotype: This may stem from a read error, because a much larger clone lies one nucleotide away. This rearrangement joins TRBV5-4 to TRBJ2-2; weak D call: TRBD2 (5 bases). Trimming removed 4 bases from V and 11 bases from J, with 12 bases in between. Per the germline V gene, CDR1 is SGHNT and CDR2 is YYREEE (reference sequence). The CDR3 is 12 amino acids. CDR3 region: CASSTYGEELFF. CDR3 nucleotide sequence: TGTGCCAGCAGCACATACGGGGAAGAGCTGTTTTTT.

The gene calls are TRBV11-2 and TRBJ2-1; possibly TRBD1 for D (8 bases). This CDR3 spans 17 amino acids. CDR1 and CDR2 (germline): SGHAT, FQNNGV. With 2 bases removed from V and 9 bases from J, the gap between germline ends came to 23 bases. For the CDR3, the DNA is TGTGCCAGCAGCTTAAACAGGGGGGGAGGTGGGAGGGGTGAGCAGTTCTTC. Its translation: CASSLNRGGGGRGEQFF.

Ten or more counts support this clonotype. This sequence joins TRBV29-1 and TRBJ2-7; 8 nucleotides align to TRBD2. The germline V gene has CDR1 SQVTM and CDR2 ANQGSEA. With 4 bases clipped from V and 2 bases from J, the junction kept 7 bases outside the gene matches. The CDR3 covers 14 residues. As DNA, the CDR3 is TGCAGCGTTGGGACCGGGACTAGGACCTACGAGCAGTACTTC. Its translation is CSVGTGTRTYEQYF.

The genes are TRBV7-2 and TRBJ2-5, with 9 bases fitting TRBD2. Trimming took 0 bases from V and 4 from J; bases not matched to a gene: 6. CDR3 length: 16 residues. Germline V gives CDR1 SGHTA, CDR2 FQGNSA. The CDR3 protein is CASSLAAGGSRETQYF. CDR3 bases: TGTGCCAGCAGCTTAGCAGCGGGAGGTTCCCGAGAGACCCAGTACTTC.

Many counts were recorded for this clonotype. The V and J genes are TRBV6-6 and TRBJ2-7, with TRBD2 as a possible D gene (6 bases). V was clipped by 0 bases and J by 1 base, with 13 bases between them. The CDR3 is 16 residues long. The V gene's germline CDR1 is MNHNY and CDR2 SVGAGI (reference sequence). CDR3: CASSYSDPGGSYEQYF. CDR3 sequence (DNA): TGTGCCAGCAGTTACTCTGACCCCGGAGGGTCCTACGAGCAGTACTTC.

For this clonotype: A far more abundant clone sits one base away, making this likely a read error. V gene TRBV12-3 or TRBV12-4 combines with J gene TRBJ2-1; maybe TRBD2 (6 bases). The CDR3 has 14 amino acids. With 5 bases removed from V and 10 bases from J, the gap between germline ends came to 18 bases. The CDR3 sequence: CASSRDWSSYEQFF. CDR3 DNA sequence: TGTGCCAGCAGTCGGGACTGGAGCTCCTACGAGCAGTTCTTC.

Of note for this clonotype: The conserved phenylalanine or tryptophan is not found at the CDR3 terminus, so this likely reflects a read error. The rearrangement joins TRBV29-1 to TRBJ1-1; 9 nucleotides line up with TRBD1. The CDR3 has 13 residues. Germline assignment: CDR1 SQVTM and CDR2 ANQGSEA. Losses at the gene ends were 6 bases for V and 11 bases for J; bases not matched to a gene: 13. CDR3 nucleotide sequence: TGCAGCGTGGGAAATCCCGGACAGGGGAGGGCTTTCCTT. This gives the protein CSVGNPGQGRAFL.

This clonotype has at least ten counts. CDR3 bases: TGCAGCGTCTCGGACTCCGATACGCAGTATTTT. It codes for CSVSDSDTQYF. The chain carries TRBV29-1 and TRBJ2-3; TRBD2 might be the D (5 bases). The V gene lost 6 bases and the J gene lost 6 bases, with 10 bases spanning the gap. In germline, CDR1 is SQVTM, CDR2 ANQGSEA. The CDR3 is 11 amino acids.

This clonotype was picked up a small number of times. The V and J genes are TRBV20-1 and TRBJ1-5; possibly TRBD1 for D (6 bases). Germline CDR1 DFQATT, CDR2 SNEGSKA (reference sequence). Trimming cost V 6 bases and J 0 bases, with 15 bases left between them. This CDR3 spans 15 amino acids. CDR3 sequence: CSAPGALGSNQPQHF. DNA for the CDR3: TGCAGTGCGCCAGGGGCGCTTGGTAGCAATCAGCCCCAGCATTTT.

The chain's CDR3 is CSVGGDRVAKNIQYF. Here the CDR3 DNA reads TGCAGCGTTGGAGGGGACAGGGTGGCCAAAAACATTCAGTACTTC. The genes are TRBV29-1 and TRBJ2-4; 9 bases are shared with TRBD1. Germline V gene data show CDR1 as SQVTM and CDR2 as ANQGSEA. CDR3 size: 15 residues. J lost 1 base, V lost 4 bases, and 5 bases had no gene match.

This clonotype was found many times. The chain has TRBV28 and TRBJ1-2; possibly TRBD1 for D (6 bases). The V gene lost 6 bases and the J gene lost 8 bases, with 16 bases spanning the gap. Germline CDR1 reads MDHEN; CDR2 reads SYDVKM. CDR3 length: 13 amino acids. CDR3 sequence: CASRQGGARGYTF. The CDR3 DNA is TGTGCCAGCAGACAAGGGGGGGCTCGGGGCTACACCTTC.

In this sample, this clonotype is medium-sized. The chain has TRBV12-3 or TRBV12-4 and TRBJ2-1; 7 bases are shared with TRBD2. With 7 bases clipped from V and 7 bases from J, the junction kept 10 bases outside the gene matches. The CDR3 has 14 amino acids. This CDR3 reads CASNQAGVGNEQFF. In DNA, the CDR3 is TGTGCCAGCAATCAGGCGGGAGTGGGGAATGAGCAGTTCTTC.

This clonotype has ten or more counts. The CDR3 DNA sequence: TGTGCCAGCAGCTCCACTCTAGCGGGGGCGAACTACAATGAGCAGTTCTTC. Translation gives CASSSTLAGANYNEQFF. The rearrangement uses TRBV7-6 and TRBJ2-1, with TRBD2 matching over 10 bases. The CDR3 has 17 amino acids. With V trimmed by 4 bases and J by 3 bases, 9 bases remained unmatched. CDR1 and CDR2 from the germline V gene are SGHVS and FNYEAQ.

This clonotype was detected many times. The rearrangement joins TRBV4-1 to TRBJ2-7, with 8 bases identical to TRBD1. CDR1 MGHRA and CDR2 YSYEKL come from the germline V gene. This CDR3 comprises 16 residues. The V gene end was trimmed by 2 bases and the J gene end by 4 bases; junction bases not matched to a gene: 10. CDR3 nucleotide sequence: TGCGCCAGCAGCCAAATGTCGGCAGGGGGCGGATACGAGCAGTACTTC. It translates to CASSQMSAGGGYEQYF.

In the case of this clonotype: A much larger clone differs from this one at a single base, so this may be a read error. The chain employs TRBV5-1 and TRBJ2-2, with D perhaps TRBD2 (5 bases). This CDR3 has 11 residues. The V gene's germline CDR1 is SGHRS and CDR2 YFSETQ. CDR3 sequence (DNA): TGCGCCAGCAGCTTGGTCGGGAAGCTGTTTTTT. Protein product: CASSLVGKLFF.

In this sample, this clonotype turned up many times. The chain carries TRBV7-2 and TRBJ2-1; D is undetermined. V shed 1 base and J shed 3 bases, with 7 bases lying between them. Germline CDR1 reads SGHTA; CDR2 reads FQGNSA. This CDR3 is 14 amino acids long. The CDR3: CASSLGRNYNEQFF. The CDR3 DNA sequence: TGTGCCAGCAGCTTAGGGAGAAACTACAATGAGCAGTTCTTC.

Turning to this clonotype: With a much larger clone just one base away, this may be a read error. V and J are TRBV20-1 and TRBJ2-3; D assignment may be TRBD1 or TRBD2 (6 bases each). This CDR3 is built from 14 residues. Germline-derived CDR1 and CDR2 are DFQATT and SNEGSKA (reference sequence). The CDR3 DNA reads TGCAGTACTAGAAGGCGGGACAACACAGATACGCAGTATTTT. Translation gives CSTRRRDNTDTQYF.

Details on this clonotype: This may come from a read error, since a much larger clone is one base off. The chain recombines TRBV28 with TRBJ1-2; no firm D call. The CDR3 runs to 13 residues. CDR1 MDHEN and CDR2 SYDVKM come from the germline V gene. CDR3 sequence: CAISSLTVYGYTF. The CDR3 nucleotides read TGTGCCATCAGTTCTCTGACGGTCTATGGCTACACCTTC.

The CDR3 region has the DNA TGTGCCACCACAACAGGGAACAGGGGGGAATCCTACGAGCAGTACTTC. This translates into CATTTGNRGESYEQYF. The chain is built from TRBV24-1 and TRBJ2-7; 8 bases agree with TRBD1. CDR3 size: 16 residues. Trimming at V came to 8 bases and at J to 1 base, leaving 12 bases not matched to a gene. Per the germline V gene, CDR1 is KGHDR and CDR2 is SFDVKD.

Details on this clonotype: The junction departs from the called germline gene at one end, perhaps through a read error. The chain employs TRBV24-1 and TRBJ2-2; TRBD2 might be the D (5 bases). The CDR3 contains 15 residues. Per germline, CDR1 KGHDR and CDR2 SFDVKD. The chain's CDR3 is CATSDQRANTGELLF. CDR3 nucleotides: TGTGCTACCAGTGACCAACGGGCGAACACCGGGGAGCTGTTATTT.

Many counts were recorded for this clonotype. This chain connects TRBV15 to TRBJ1-1; weak D call: TRBD1 (5 bases). V was clipped by 5 bases and J by 4 bases, with 20 bases between them. This CDR3 region has 16 residues. CDR1 and CDR2 from the germline V gene are LNHNV and YYDKDF (reference sequence). CDR3 bases: TGTGCCACCAGCGCGCGGCGGAGCGACAGCGGCACTGAAGCTTTCTTT. This encodes CATSARRSDSGTEAFF.